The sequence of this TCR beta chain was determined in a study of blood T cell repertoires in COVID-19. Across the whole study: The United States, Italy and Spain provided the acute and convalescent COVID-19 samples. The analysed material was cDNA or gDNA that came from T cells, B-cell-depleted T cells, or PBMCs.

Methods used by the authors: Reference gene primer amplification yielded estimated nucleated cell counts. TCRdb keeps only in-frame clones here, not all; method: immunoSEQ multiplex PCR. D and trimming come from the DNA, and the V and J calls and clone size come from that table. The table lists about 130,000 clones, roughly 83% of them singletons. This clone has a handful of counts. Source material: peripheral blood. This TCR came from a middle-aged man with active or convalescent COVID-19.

The CDR3 DNA sequence: TGTGCCACGGACCCTGGAGGCACCGGGGAGCTGTTTTTT. Its translation is CATDPGGTGELFF. The chain couples TRBV30 to TRBJ2-2; the D gene is possibly TRBD2 (5 bases). V lost 8 bases and J lost 4, with 14 bases in between. Looked up from germline, CDR1 is GTSNPN and CDR2 is SVGIG (reference sequence). CDR3 size: 13 residues. The full variable domain, its missing parts supplied by reference TRBV30 and TRBJ2-2, is SQTIHQWPATLVQPVGSPLSLECTVEGTSNPNLYWYRQAAGRGLQLLFYSVGIGQISSEVPQNLSASRPQDRQFILSSKKLLLSDSGFYLCATDPGGTGELFFGEGSRLTVL.